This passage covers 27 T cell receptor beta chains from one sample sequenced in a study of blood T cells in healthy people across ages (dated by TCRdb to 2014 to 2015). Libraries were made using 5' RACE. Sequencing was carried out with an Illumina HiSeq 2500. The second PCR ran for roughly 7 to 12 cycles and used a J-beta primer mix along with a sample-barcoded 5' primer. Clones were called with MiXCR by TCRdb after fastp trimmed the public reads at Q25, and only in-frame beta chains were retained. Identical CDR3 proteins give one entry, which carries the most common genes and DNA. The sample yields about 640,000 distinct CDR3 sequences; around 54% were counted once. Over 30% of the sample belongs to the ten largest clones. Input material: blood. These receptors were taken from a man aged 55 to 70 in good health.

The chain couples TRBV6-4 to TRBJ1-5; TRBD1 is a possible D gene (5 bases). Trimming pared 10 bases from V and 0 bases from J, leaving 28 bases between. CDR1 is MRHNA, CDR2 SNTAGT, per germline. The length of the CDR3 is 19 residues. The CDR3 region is CAISKTGAGFPYSNQPQHF. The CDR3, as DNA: TGTGCCATCTCCAAGACCGGGGCAGGCTTCCCTTATAGCAATCAGCCCCAGCATTTT.

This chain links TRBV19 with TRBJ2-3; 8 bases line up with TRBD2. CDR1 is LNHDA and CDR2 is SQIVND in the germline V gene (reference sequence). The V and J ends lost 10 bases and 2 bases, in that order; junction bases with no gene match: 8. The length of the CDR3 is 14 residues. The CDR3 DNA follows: TGTGCCACGATTAGCGGGGTAGTCACAGATACGCAGTATTTT. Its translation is CATISGVVTDTQYF.

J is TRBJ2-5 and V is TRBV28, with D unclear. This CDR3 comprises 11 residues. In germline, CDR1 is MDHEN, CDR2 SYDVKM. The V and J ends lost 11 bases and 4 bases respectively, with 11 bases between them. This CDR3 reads CAARRVETQYF. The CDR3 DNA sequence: TGTGCCGCCCGTCGGGTAGAGACCCAGTACTTC.

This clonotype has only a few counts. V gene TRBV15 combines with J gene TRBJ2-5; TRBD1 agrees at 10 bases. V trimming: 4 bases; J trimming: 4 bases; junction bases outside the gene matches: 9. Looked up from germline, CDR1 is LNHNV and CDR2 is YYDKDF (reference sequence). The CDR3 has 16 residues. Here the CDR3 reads CATSTRQGAFGETQYF. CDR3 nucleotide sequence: TGTGCCACCAGCACTAGACAGGGGGCGTTTGGAGAGACCCAGTACTTC.

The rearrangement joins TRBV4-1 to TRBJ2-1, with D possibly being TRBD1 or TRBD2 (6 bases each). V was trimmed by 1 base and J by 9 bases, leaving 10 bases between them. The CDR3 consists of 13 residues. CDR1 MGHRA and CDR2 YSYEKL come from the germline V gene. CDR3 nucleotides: TGCGCCAGCAGCCAAGCTGGGGGGCGTGAGCAGTTCTTC. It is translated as CASSQAGGREQFF.

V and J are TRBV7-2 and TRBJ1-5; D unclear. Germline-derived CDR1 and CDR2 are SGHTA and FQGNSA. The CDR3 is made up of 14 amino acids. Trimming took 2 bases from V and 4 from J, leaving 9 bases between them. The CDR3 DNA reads TGTGCCAGCAGCTTACCGGAGCCTAATCAGCCCCAGCATTTT. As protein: CASSLPEPNQPQHF. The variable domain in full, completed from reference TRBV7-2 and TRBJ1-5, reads GAGVSQSPSNKVTEKGKDVELRCDPISGHTALYWYRQSLGQGLEFLIYFQGNSAPDKSGLPSDRFSAERTGGSVSTLTIQRTQQEDSAVYLCASSLPEPNQPQHFGDGTRLSIL.

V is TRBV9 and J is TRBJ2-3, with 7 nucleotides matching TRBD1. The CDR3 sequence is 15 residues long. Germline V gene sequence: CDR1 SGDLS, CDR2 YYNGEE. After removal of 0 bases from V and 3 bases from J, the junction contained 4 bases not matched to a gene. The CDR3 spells CASSVEGARTDTQYF. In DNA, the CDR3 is TGTGCCAGCAGCGTAGAGGGGGCGCGGACAGATACGCAGTATTTT.

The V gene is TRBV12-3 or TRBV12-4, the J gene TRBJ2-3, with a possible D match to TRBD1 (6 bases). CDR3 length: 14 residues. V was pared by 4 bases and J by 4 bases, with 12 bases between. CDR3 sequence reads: CASSSTGSPDTQYF. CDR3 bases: TGTGCCAGCAGTTCTACAGGGAGCCCAGATACGCAGTATTTT.

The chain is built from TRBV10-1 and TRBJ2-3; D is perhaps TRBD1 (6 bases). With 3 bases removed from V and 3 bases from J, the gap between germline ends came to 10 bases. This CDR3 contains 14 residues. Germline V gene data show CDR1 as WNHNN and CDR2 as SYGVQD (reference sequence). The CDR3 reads CASSEGGWTDTQYF. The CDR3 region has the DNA TGCGCCAGCAGTGAAGGGGGTTGGACAGATACGCAGTATTTT.

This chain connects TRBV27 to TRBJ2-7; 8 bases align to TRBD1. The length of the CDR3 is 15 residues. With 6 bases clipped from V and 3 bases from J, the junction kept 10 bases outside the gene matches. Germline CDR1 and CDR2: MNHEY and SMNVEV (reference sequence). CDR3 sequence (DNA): TGTGCCAGCAGCCCGGAAAATACAGGGGGCTACGAGCAGTACTTC. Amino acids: CASSPENTGGYEQYF.

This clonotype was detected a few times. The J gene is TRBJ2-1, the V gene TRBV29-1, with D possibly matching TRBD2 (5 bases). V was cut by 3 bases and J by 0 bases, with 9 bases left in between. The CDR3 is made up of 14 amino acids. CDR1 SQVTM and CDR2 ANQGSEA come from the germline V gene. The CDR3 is CSVDGESSYNEQFF. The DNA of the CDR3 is TGCAGCGTTGACGGGGAAAGCTCCTACAATGAGCAGTTCTTC.

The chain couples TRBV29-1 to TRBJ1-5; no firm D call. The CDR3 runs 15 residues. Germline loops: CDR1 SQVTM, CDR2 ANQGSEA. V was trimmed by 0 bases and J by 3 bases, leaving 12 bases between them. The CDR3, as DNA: TGCAGCGTTGAAGATCTTCGGGGAAACAATCAGCCCCAGCATTTT. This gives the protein CSVEDLRGNNQPQHF.

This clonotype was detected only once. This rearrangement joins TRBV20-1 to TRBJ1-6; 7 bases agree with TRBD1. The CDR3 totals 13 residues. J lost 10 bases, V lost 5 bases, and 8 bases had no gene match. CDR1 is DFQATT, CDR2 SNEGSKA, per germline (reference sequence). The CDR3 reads CSAGRGRDSPLHF. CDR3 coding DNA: TGCAGTGCTGGGAGGGGGCGGGACTCACCCCTCCACTTT.

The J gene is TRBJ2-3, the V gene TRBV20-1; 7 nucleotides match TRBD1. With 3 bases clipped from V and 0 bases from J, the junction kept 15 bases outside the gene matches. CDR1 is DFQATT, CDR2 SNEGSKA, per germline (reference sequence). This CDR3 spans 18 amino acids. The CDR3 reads CSARVLPRTGSSTDTQYF. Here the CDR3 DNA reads TGCAGTGCTAGGGTCCTCCCAAGGACAGGATCTAGCACAGATACGCAGTATTTT.

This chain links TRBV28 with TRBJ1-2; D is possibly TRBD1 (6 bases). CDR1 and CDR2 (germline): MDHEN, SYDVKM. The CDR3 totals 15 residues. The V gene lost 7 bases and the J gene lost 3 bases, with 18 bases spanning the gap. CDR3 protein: CASTLGQQIDYGYTF. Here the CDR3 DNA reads TGTGCCAGCACCCTAGGACAGCAAATCGACTATGGCTACACCTTC.

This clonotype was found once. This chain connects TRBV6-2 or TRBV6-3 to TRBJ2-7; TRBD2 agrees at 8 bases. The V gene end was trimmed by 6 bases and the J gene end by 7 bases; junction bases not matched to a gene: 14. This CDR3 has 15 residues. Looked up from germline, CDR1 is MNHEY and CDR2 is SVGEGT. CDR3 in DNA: TGTGCCAGCAGACTCTACTTGCGGGGGGACAATGAGCAGTACTTC. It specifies CASRLYLRGDNEQYF.

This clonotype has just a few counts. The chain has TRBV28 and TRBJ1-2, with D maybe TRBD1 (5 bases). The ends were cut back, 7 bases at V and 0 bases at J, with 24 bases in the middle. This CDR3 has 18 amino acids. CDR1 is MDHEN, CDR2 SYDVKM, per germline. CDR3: CASTETVPKGLSNYGYTF. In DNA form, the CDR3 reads TGTGCCAGCACCGAGACTGTCCCAAAGGGGCTCTCTAACTATGGCTACACCTTC.

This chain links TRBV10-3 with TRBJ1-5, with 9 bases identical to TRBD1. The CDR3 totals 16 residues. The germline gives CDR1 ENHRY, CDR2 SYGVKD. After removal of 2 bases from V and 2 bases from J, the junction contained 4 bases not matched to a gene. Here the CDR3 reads CAISEQDRGGNQPQHF. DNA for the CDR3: TGTGCCATCAGTGAGCAGGACAGGGGCGGCAATCAGCCCCAGCATTTT.

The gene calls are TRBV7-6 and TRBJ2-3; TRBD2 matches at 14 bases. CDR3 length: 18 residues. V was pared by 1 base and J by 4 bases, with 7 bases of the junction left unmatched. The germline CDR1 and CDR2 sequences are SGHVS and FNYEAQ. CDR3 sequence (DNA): TGTGCCAGCAGCTTAGATGGACTAGCGGGGGGTTGGGCAGATACGCAGTATTTT. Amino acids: CASSLDGLAGGWADTQYF.

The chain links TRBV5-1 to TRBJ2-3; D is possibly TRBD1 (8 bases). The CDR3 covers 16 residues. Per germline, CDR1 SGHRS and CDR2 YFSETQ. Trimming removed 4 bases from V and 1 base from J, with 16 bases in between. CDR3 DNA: TGCGCCAGCAGCCTAAACAGGGGGGGACGCACAGATACGCAGTATTTT. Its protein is CASSLNRGGRTDTQYF. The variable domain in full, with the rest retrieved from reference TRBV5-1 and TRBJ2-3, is KAGVTQTPRYLIKTRGQQVTLSCSPISGHRSVSWYQQTPGQGLQFLFEYFSETQRNKGNFPGRFSGRQFSNSRSEMNVSTLELGDSALYLCASSLNRGGRTDTQYFGPGTRLTVL.

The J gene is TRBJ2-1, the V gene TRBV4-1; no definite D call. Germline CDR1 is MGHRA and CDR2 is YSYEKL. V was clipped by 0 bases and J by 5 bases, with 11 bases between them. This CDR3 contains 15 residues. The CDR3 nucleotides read TGCGCCAGCAGCCAAGATGGCCTCAGCGACAATGAGCAGTTCTTC. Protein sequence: CASSQDGLSDNEQFF.

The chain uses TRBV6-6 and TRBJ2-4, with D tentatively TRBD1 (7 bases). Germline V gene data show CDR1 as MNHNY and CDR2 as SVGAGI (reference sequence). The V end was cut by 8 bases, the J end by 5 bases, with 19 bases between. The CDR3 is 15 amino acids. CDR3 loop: CASARWAGTENIQYF. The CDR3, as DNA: TGTGCCAGCGCCCGATGGGCGGGGACAGAAAACATTCAGTACTTC.

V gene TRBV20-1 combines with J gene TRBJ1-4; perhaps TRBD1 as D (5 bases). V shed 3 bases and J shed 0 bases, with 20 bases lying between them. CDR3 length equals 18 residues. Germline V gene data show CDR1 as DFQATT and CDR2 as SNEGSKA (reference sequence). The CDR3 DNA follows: TGCAGTGCTAGGGGAAGAAAGGAGGGGATTCCAACTAATGAAAAACTGTTTTTT. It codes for CSARGRKEGIPTNEKLFF.

The CDR3 nucleotides are TGCGCCAGCAACCCAAGCGGGGGGGCGGGCTACACCTTC. Its protein is CASNPSGGAGYTF. The chain uses TRBV5-1 and TRBJ1-2; possible D gene TRBD1, 6 bases. Per germline, CDR1 SGHRS and CDR2 YFSETQ. V gave up 6 bases and J gave up 8 bases, with 17 bases separating them. The CDR3 is 13 residues long.

The CDR3 here is CSAAVQLDTEAFF. The CDR3 DNA reads TGCAGCGCCGCTGTGCAGTTGGACACTGAAGCTTTCTTT. The chain joins TRBV29-1 to TRBJ1-1; D remains ambiguous. Germline lookup yields CDR1 SQVTM and CDR2 ANQGSEA. Trimming removed 7 bases at V and 3 bases at J, with 15 bases between. The CDR3 has 13 residues.

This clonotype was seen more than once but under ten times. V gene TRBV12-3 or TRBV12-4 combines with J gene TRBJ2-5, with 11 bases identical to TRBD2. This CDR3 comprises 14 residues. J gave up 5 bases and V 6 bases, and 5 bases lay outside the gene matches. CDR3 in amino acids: CASSPSGGWETQYF. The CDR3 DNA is TGTGCCAGCAGCCCTAGCGGGGGGTGGGAGACCCAGTACTTC.

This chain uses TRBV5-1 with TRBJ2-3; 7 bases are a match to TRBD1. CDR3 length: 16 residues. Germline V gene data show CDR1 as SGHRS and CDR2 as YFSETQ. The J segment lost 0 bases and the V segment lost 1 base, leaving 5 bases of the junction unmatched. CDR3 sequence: CASSLNVGQSTDTQYF. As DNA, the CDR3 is TGCGCCAGCAGCTTGAATGTGGGACAGAGCACAGATACGCAGTATTTT.